The present T cell receptor beta chain was sequenced within a study of OX40 agonist ivuxolimab in advanced cancers. Study conclusions and caveats: CD8+ T cells averaged more expanded clones than CD4+.

Generated by immunoSEQ multiplex PCR, the TCRdb table keeps only in-frame clones and is missing some. The sample records fewer than 20,000 clones, 78% being singletons. Note on this clone: Its cognate antigen is unknown.

The CDR3 extends over 19 amino acids. After removal of 2 bases from V and 7 bases from J, the junction contained 12 bases not matched to a gene. Per germline, CDR1 LNHDA and CDR2 SQIVND (reference sequence). V usage is TRBV19 and J usage is TRBJ2-1; 15 bases fit TRBD2. This material consisted of CD4+ or CD8+ T cells sorted from blood, taken in a trial of the OX40 agonist ivuxolimab. The receptor comes from an adult with an advanced solid tumor such as melanoma, head and neck, liver or kidney cancer. The CDR3: CASSISDGRGTSGRNEQFF. The CDR3 DNA sequence: TGTGCCAGTAGTATAAGCGACGGGAGAGGGACTAGCGGGAGGAATGAGCAGTTCTTC.